This TCR beta chain comes out of a study of blood T cells in healthy people across ages. Study findings and constraints: A greater number of naive CD4+ cells and higher diversity distinguished long-lived donors from aged donors.

This clonotype occurred a few times. Antigen specificity is unknown. The CDR3 sequence is 14 residues long. Germline loops: CDR1 MNHNS, CDR2 SASEGT. Trimming removed 4 bases from V and 2 bases from J, with 12 bases in between. Alongside a J-beta primer mix, a sample-barcoded 5' primer served in a second PCR lasting about 7 to 11 cycles. TCRdb itself ran the 5' RACE reads through MiXCR, one entry per CDR3 protein. The data contain over a million distinct CDR3 sequences, approximately 38% of them seen just once; the ten biggest clones take up under 8%. Source material: blood. This TCR came from a woman under 30 in good health. The genes are TRBV6-1 and TRBJ2-7, with no clear D. CDR3 DNA sequence: TGTGCCAGCAGTGTCCACCGGGCCACCTACGAGCAGTACTTC. This sequence encodes CASSVHRATYEQYF.